These 6 T cell receptor beta chains originate from one sample sequenced in a study of identical twins. TCRdb re-derived calls from the 5' RACE reads in MiXCR, one entry per CDR3 protein. Seen here are some 500,000 distinct CDR3 sequences, nearly 10% observed once, and the top ten hold approximately 3%. This sample was also put to use in a study of yellow fever vaccine responses in identical twins.

Sequences were obtained from PBMCs. The source of these receptors is a woman under 30 in good health.

The chain employs TRBV5-6 and TRBJ2-7, with D tentatively TRBD2 (6 bases). CDR1 and CDR2 from the germline V gene are SGHDT and YYEEEE. The V end was cut by 3 bases, the J end by 1 base, with 20 bases between. This CDR3 has 17 residues. The CDR3 protein is CASSSPTGTESSYEQYF. For the CDR3, the DNA is TGTGCCAGCAGCTCCCCCACCGGGACTGAGAGTTCCTACGAGCAGTACTTC.

Many counts were recorded for this clonotype. The V gene is TRBV4-1, the J gene TRBJ1-6, with D maybe TRBD1 (6 bases). The CDR3 length is 16 residues. The germline V gene encodes CDR1 MGHRA and CDR2 YSYEKL. V lost 4 bases and J lost 8, with 18 bases in between. The CDR3 bases are TGCGCCAGCAGCCCGATACCCACAGGGAGGGATTCACCCCTCCACTTT. It codes for CASSPIPTGRDSPLHF.

There are many counts of this clonotype. The rearrangement uses TRBV5-1 and TRBJ2-1; D is unresolved. CDR1 is SGHRS, CDR2 YFSETQ, per germline. V gave up 0 bases and J gave up 7 bases, with 11 bases separating them. This CDR3 is 14 amino acids long. The CDR3 sequence is CASSLEAGGNEQFF. As DNA, the CDR3 is TGCGCCAGCAGCTTGGAGGCAGGCGGAAATGAGCAGTTCTTC.

Many counts were recorded for this clonotype. The chain joins TRBV6-1 to TRBJ1-2; TRBD1 agrees at 9 bases. With 9 bases clipped from V and 8 bases from J, the junction kept 10 bases outside the gene matches. The CDR3 covers 13 residues. The germline CDR1 and CDR2 sequences are MNHNS and SASEGT. In DNA, the CDR3 is TGTGCCAGTCTACCTGGGACAGGGAGCGGCTACACCTTC. Translation gives CASLPGTGSGYTF.

This clonotype has only a few counts. The chain carries TRBV24-1 and TRBJ2-7, with a possible D match to TRBD1 (6 bases). CDR1 KGHDR and CDR2 SFDVKD come from the germline V gene. V dropped 5 bases and J dropped 2 bases, with 12 bases sitting between them. The CDR3 loop spans 14 amino acids. CDR3 in amino acids: CATSGQGLPYEQYF. CDR3 DNA: TGTGCCACCAGTGGTCAGGGGTTACCCTACGAGCAGTACTTC.

This clonotype was seen a handful of times. The chain carries TRBV4-3 and TRBJ2-3; 15 bases fit TRBD2. The CDR3 contains 15 residues. J gave up 5 bases and V 3 bases, and 0 bases lay outside the gene matches. Germline V CDR1 and CDR2: LGHNA, YSLEER. CDR3 DNA sequence: TGCGCCAGCAGCCAGGGACTAGCGGGGGGAGATACGCAGTATTTT. Protein: CASSQGLAGGDTQYF.